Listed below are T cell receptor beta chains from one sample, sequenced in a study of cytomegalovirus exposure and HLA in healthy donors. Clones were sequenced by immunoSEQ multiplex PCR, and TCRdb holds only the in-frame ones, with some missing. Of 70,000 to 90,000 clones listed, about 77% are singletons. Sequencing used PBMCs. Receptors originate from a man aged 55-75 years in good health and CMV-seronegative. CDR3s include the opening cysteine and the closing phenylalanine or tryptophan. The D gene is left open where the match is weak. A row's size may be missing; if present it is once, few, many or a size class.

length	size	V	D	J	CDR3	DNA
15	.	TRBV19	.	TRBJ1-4	CASSIGGPTNEKLFF	TGTGCCAGTAGTATTGGCGGTCCAACTAATGAAAAACTGTTTTTT
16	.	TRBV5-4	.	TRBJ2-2	CASSPVGGRRTGELFF	TGTGCCAGCAGCCCCGTCGGGGGGCGCAGGACCGGGGAGCTGTTTTTT
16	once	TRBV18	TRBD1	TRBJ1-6	CASSPQPGQGTSPLHF	TGTGCCAGCTCACCTCAACCGGGACAGGGGACCTCACCCCTCCACTTT
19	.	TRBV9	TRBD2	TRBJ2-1	CASSVVGTSGLSSYNEQFF	TGTGCCAGCAGCGTAGTTGGGACTAGCGGCCTGAGCTCCTACAATGAGCAGTTCTTC
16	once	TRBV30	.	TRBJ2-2	CAWSRAGFGNTGELFF	TGTGCCTGGAGTCGCGCGGGGTTTGGAAATACCGGGGAGCTGTTTTTT
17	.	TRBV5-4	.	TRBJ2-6	CASRPPGAVRGANVLTF	TGTGCCAGCCGACCCCCTGGGGCCGTGAGGGGGGCCAACGTCCTGACTTTC
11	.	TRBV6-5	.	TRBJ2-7	CASGFRLGLYF	TGTGCCAGCGGGTTTCGGTTGGGACTGTACTTC
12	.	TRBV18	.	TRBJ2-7	CASSTQGYEQYF	TGTGCCAGCTCAACTCAGGGTTACGAGCAGTACTTC
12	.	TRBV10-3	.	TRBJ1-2	CAIVTGLYGYTF	TGTGCCATCGTCACAGGTCTCTATGGCTACACCTTC
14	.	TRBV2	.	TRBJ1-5	CASGQLYSNQPQHF	TGTGCCAGCGGACAGCTCTATAGCAATCAGCCCCAGCATTTT
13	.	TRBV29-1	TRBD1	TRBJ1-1	CSARQGGNTEAFF	TGCAGCGCTCGACAGGGGGGAAACACTGAAGCTTTCTTT
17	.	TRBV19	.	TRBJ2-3	CASKMGGLSIVTDTQYF	TGTGCCAGCAAAATGGGGGGGCTCTCTATAGTCACAGATACGCAGTATTTT
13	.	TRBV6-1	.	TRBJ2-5	CASSEWGENPKYF	TGTGCCAGCAGTGAATGGGGGGAAAATCCCAAATACTTC
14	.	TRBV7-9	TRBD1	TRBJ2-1	CASSSGTDYNEQFF	TGTGCCAGCAGCTCGGGGACAGACTACAATGAGCAGTTCTTC
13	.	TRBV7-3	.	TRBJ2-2	CASSQIQTGELFF	TGTGCCAGCAGCCAGATTCAGACCGGGGAGCTGTTTTTT
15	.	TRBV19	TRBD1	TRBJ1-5	CASMGQSYSNQPQHF	TGTGCCAGTATGGGACAGTCGTATAGCAATCAGCCCCAGCATTTT
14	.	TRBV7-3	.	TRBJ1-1	CASSLQVGSTEAFF	TGTGCCAGCAGCCTCCAGGTGGGGAGCACTGAAGCTTTCTTT
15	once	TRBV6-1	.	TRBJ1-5	CATVGQGWGNQPQHF	TGTGCCACTGTGGGGCAGGGTTGGGGCAATCAGCCCCAGCATTTT
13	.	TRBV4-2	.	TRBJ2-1	CASSQERANEQFF	TGTGCCAGCAGCCAAGAGAGGGCGAATGAGCAGTTCTTC
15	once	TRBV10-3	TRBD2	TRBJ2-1	CAMALGLAGRDEQFF	TGTGCCATGGCCCTCGGACTAGCGGGGCGTGATGAGCAGTTCTTC
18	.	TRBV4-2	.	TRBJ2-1	CASSQDGSLRGSYNEQFF	TGTGCCAGCAGCCAAGACGGTTCCCTCCGGGGCTCCTACAATGAGCAGTTCTTC
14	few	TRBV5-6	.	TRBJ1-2	CASSLGTGGNGYTF	TGTGCCAGCAGCTTGGGGACGGGAGGAAATGGCTACACCTTC
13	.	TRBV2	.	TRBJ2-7	CASSLGQNYEQYF	TGTGCCAGCAGCCTAGGACAGAACTACGAGCAGTACTTC
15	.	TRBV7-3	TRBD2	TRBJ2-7	CASSRYSGGSYEQYF	TGTGCCAGCAGCCGGTATAGCGGGGGTTCCTACGAGCAGTACTTC
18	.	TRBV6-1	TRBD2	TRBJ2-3	CASSEWGTSGDSTDTQYF	TGTGCCAGCAGTGAATGGGGGACTAGCGGGGATAGCACAGATACGCAGTATTTT
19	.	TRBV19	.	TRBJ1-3	CASSPLGLAGLSSGNTIYF	TGTGCCAGTAGTCCACTCGGGTTGGCAGGGTTGAGCTCTGGAAACACCATATATTTT
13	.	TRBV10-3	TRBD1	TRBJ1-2	CAITRDRDGGYTF	TGTGCCATCACCCGGGACAGGGACGGTGGCTACACCTTC
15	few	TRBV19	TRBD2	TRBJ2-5	CASSIGSSGGRTQYF	TGTGCCAGTAGTATTGGGTCTAGCGGGGGTCGGACCCAGTACTTC